The next 3 T cell receptor beta chains were all read from a single sample in a study of beta chain features in type 1 diabetes. Expressed TCRB transcripts were sequenced after all isolated RNA was converted to cDNA. TCRdb's table, derived via immunoSEQ multiplex PCR, lists solely in-frame clones and lacks some. The table lists 140,000 to 150,000 clones, roughly 53% of them singletons. The sequencing input was Tregs from blood. Receptors were obtained from a man aged 18 to 35 in good health.

The genes are TRBV15 and TRBJ2-3; 7 nucleotides match TRBD1. V lost 3 bases, J lost 2 bases, and 8 bases stayed unmatched. Germline V lookup: CDR1 LNHNV, CDR2 YYDKDF (reference sequence). This CDR3 comprises 16 residues. The CDR3 reads CATSRDPGQITDTQYF. In DNA, the CDR3 is TGTGCCACCAGCAGGGATCCGGGACAGATCACAGATACGCAGTATTTT.

The chain is built from TRBV7-2 and TRBJ2-3, with 7 bases fitting TRBD2. J gave up 2 bases and V 2 bases, and 7 bases lay outside the gene matches. Germline lookup yields CDR1 SGHTA and CDR2 FQGNSA. The CDR3 runs to 16 residues. CDR3 sequence reads: CASSLWASGATDTQYF. The CDR3 nucleotides are TGTGCCAGCAGCTTATGGGCTAGCGGAGCCACAGATACGCAGTATTTT.

The genes are TRBV5-8 and TRBJ2-7; no firm D call. Trimming took off 0 bases at V and 3 bases at J, with 10 bases between the two ends. The V gene's germline CDR1 is SGHTS and CDR2 YDEGEE. The CDR3 spans 14 residues. DNA for the CDR3: TGTGCCAGCAGCTTGGGACCAGGTATCTACGAGCAGTACTTC. Encoded protein: CASSLGPGIYEQYF.